This T cell receptor (beta chain) originates from a study of CXCR3-negative and CXCR3-positive naive CD8 T cells. Findings and limits, study-wide: Memory cells differed in TRBV-TRBJ usage, but naive CXCR3-negative and CXCR3-positive cells had similar usage. CXCR3-positive naive cells carried more hydrophobic TRB CDR3s than CXCR3-negative naive cells did. Relative to memory CD8+ cells, whose diversity was much lower, both naive subsets had comparably high diversity.

Notes on this clonotype: Its antigen remains unidentified.

The authors made the TRB cDNA libraries by 5' RACE using UMI labels. Using the 5' RACE reads, TCRdb records one entry per CDR3 protein without DNA. The sample includes about 98,000 distinct CDR3 sequences. Sorting was done in triplicate for each CD8+ T cell subset (around 300,000 cells each). CD45RO-CCR7+CD27+CD95- was the phenotype of naive CD8+ T cells. Specimen: naive CXCR3+ CD8+ T cells from blood. Subset defined: CD45RO-CCR7+CD27+CD95- naive CD8+ T cells expressing CXCR3 (TNR3+). This clonotype was sampled from a human donor in good health. Some clones in this sample may be carry-over from other donors' samples.

The CDR3 loop is CASSLGTGGLAGYNEQFF. V is TRBV12-3 or TRBV12-4 and J is TRBJ2-1; TCRdb names TRBD1, which stays unverified in the absence of DNA. CDR3 length equals 18 residues.